This T cell receptor beta chain was recovered during a study of T-cell reconstitution after alpha-beta-depleted transplantation in children. The authors prepared the TCRbeta library with unique molecular identifiers. TCRdb re-called the PCR reads with MiXCR, one entry per CDR3 protein. Among over 300,000 distinct CDR3 sequences listed, under 13% were seen once. This clonotype was counted at least ten times. The specimen comprised PBMCs from the stem cell graft donor, sampled from the stem cell graft. This clonotype was sampled from a human donor who donated a stem cell graft to a child with acute lymphoblastic leukemia.

CDR3 loop: CASSLAGLAGETQYF. The CDR3 region has the DNA TGTGCCAGCAGCTTAGCGGGACTAGCGGGAGAGACCCAGTACTTC. V and J are TRBV5-6 and TRBJ2-5; TRBD2 matches at 12 bases. The CDR3 runs to 15 residues. Unmatched junction bases numbered 3, after V lost 2 bases and J lost 4 bases. CDR1 and CDR2 (germline): SGHDT, YYEEEE.